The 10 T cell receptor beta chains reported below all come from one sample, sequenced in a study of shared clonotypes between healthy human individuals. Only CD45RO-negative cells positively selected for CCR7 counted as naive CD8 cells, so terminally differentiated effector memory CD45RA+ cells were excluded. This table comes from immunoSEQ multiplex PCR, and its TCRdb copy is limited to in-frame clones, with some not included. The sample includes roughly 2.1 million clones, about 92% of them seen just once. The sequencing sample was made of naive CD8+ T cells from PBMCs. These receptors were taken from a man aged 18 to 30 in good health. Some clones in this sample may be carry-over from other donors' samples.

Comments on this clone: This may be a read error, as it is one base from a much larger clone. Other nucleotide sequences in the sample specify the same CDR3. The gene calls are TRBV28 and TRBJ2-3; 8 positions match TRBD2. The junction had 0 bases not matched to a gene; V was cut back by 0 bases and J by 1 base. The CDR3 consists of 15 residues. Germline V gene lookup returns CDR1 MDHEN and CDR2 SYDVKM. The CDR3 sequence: CASSLWREGTDTQYF. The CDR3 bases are TGTGCCAGCAGTTTATGGCGGGAGGGCACAGATACGCAGTATTTT.

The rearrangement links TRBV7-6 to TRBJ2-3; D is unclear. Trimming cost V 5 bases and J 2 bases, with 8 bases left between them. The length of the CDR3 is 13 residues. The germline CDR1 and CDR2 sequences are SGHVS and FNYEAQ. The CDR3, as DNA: TGTGCCAGCAGCACCACCGTCACAGATACGCAGTATTTT. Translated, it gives CASSTTVTDTQYF.

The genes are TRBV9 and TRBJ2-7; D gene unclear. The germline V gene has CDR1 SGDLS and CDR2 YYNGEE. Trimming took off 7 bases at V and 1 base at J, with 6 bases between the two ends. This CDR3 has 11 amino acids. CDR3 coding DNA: TGTGCCAGCGGAATATCCTACGAGCAGTACTTC. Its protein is CASGISYEQYF.

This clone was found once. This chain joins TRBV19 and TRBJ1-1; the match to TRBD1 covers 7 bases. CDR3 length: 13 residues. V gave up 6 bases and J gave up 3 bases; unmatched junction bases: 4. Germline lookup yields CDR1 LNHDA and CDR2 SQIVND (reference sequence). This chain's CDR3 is CASRDRAYTEAFF. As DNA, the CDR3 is TGTGCCAGTAGAGACAGGGCTTACACTGAAGCTTTCTTT.

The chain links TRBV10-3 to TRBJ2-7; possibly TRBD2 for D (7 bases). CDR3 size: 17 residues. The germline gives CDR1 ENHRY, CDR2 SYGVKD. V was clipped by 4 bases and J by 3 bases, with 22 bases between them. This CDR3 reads CAISAGGHLGRDYEQYF. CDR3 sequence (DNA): TGTGCCATCAGTGCGGGGGGACATCTTGGACGGGACTACGAGCAGTACTTC.

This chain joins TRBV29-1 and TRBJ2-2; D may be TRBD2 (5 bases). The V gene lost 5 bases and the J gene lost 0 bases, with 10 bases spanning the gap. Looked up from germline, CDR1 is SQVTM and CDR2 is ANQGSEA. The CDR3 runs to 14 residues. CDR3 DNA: TGCAGCGTTTTTAGCGCCTCGAACACCGGGGAGCTGTTTTTT. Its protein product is CSVFSASNTGELFF.

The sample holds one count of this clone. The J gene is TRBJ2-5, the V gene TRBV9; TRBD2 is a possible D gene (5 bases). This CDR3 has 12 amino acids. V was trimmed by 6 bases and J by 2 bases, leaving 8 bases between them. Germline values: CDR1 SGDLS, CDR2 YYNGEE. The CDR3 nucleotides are TGTGCCAGCAAGGGAGATCAAGAGACCCAGTACTTC. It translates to CASKGDQETQYF.

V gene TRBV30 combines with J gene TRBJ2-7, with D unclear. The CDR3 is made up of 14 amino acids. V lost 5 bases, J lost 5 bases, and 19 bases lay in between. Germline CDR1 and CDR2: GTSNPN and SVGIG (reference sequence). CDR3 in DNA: TGTGCCTGGGGTCTAGGCATTGGGTGGAACGAGCAGTACTTC. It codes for CAWGLGIGWNEQYF.

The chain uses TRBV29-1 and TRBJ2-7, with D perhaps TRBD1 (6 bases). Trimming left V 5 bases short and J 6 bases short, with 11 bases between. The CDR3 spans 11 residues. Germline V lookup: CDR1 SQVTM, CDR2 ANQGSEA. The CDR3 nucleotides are TGCAGCGTTACTAGGGGGTCCGAGCAGTACTTC. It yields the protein CSVTRGSEQYF.

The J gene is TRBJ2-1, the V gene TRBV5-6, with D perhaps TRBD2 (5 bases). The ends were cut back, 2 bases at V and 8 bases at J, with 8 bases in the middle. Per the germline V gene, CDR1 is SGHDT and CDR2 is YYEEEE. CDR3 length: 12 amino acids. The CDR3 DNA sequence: TGTGCCAGCAGCTTACTAGAGGATGAGCAGTTCTTC. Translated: CASSLLEDEQFF.